This TCR beta chain was recovered during a study of T-cell memory formation after mild COVID-19. With V trimmed by 4 bases and J by 3 bases, 9 bases remained unmatched. The CDR3 runs to 16 residues. Germline V lookup: CDR1 SGHRS, CDR2 YFSETQ. TCRdb ran MiXCR on the 5' RACE reads and lists one entry per CDR3 protein. The table lists hundreds of thousands of distinct CDR3 sequences, approximately 25% of them singletons. The sample consisted of PBMCs or a T cell subset sorted from them (not recorded which). The rearrangement links TRBV5-1 to TRBJ2-2, with 7 bases lining up with TRBD2. The source is an adult woman who had mild COVID-19 (a few samples of this study predate the infection). Cell type and time point are not known. CDR3 DNA: TGCGCCAGCAGCCTAGGACTAGTGGCATACACCGGGGAGCTGTTTTTT. This gives the protein CASSLGLVAYTGELFF. Drawing the rest from reference TRBV5-1 and TRBJ2-2, the complete variable domain is KAGVTQTPRYLIKTRGQQVTLSCSPISGHRSVSWYQQTPGQGLQFLFEYFSETQRNKGNFPGRFSGRQFSNSRSEMNVSTLELGDSALYLCASSLGLVAYTGELFFGEGSRLTVL.